These 24 T cell receptor beta chains were all obtained from the same sample, sequenced in a study of T cell responses to AZD1222 COVID-19 vaccine. Produced via immunoSEQ multiplex PCR; TCRdb's table is partial and in-frame only. The sample has 110,000 to 150,000 clones, roughly 85% seen once. Sequenced material: peripheral blood, taken on day 0 of AZD1222 vaccination. The source is an adult in good health.

J is TRBJ1-1 and V is TRBV2; tentative D call: TRBD1 (5 bases). Trimming pared 1 base from V and 7 bases from J, leaving 10 bases between. There are 13 residues in the CDR3. CDR1 and CDR2 (germline): SNHLY, FYNNEI. DNA for the CDR3: TGTGCCAGCAGTGAAGAAGTGGGGGTTGAAGCTTTCTTT. Protein sequence: CASSEEVGVEAFF.

The chain couples TRBV2 to TRBJ1-2, with 8 nucleotides matching TRBD1. CDR3 length equals 12 residues. Germline lookup yields CDR1 SNHLY and CDR2 FYNNEI. J was trimmed by 6 bases and V by 7 bases; bases with no gene match: 4. CDR3 nucleotide sequence: TGTGCCAGCACTGGGACAGGAGATGGCTACACCTTC. It translates to CASTGTGDGYTF.

V is TRBV11-3 and J is TRBJ2-3; 9 nucleotides line up with TRBD2. Trimming at V came to 1 base and at J to 0 bases, leaving 5 bases not matched to a gene. The CDR3 covers 17 residues. CDR1 and CDR2 from the germline V gene are SGHNT and YENEEA. The CDR3 coding sequence is TGTGCCAGCAGCTTAGCGGGTACTAGCGGGAGCACAGATACGCAGTATTTT. As protein: CASSLAGTSGSTDTQYF.

The rearrangement joins TRBV7-9 to TRBJ1-4; D is ambiguous. Trimming removed 0 bases from V and 8 bases from J, with 4 bases in between. Germline loops: CDR1 SEHNR, CDR2 FQNEAQ (reference sequence). This CDR3 has 12 residues. CDR3: CASSLAEEKLFF. The CDR3 DNA follows: TGTGCCAGCAGCTTAGCAGAAGAAAAACTGTTTTTT.

This clone has a handful of counts. The chain joins TRBV19 to TRBJ2-3; the match to TRBD2 covers 12 bases. With V trimmed by 0 bases and J by 4 bases, 8 bases remained unmatched. The CDR3 is 18 residues long. Germline CDR1 and CDR2: LNHDA and SQIVND (reference sequence). DNA for the CDR3: TGTGCCAGTAGTATAGATTCCCTAGCGGGGGGGCAATCAGATACGCAGTATTTT. Protein product: CASSIDSLAGGQSDTQYF.

CDR3 protein: CASSLGPGYTF. CDR3 nucleotides: TGTGCCAGCAGCTTGGGGCCTGGCTACACCTTC. The chain has TRBV5-6 and TRBJ1-2; D is undetermined. This CDR3 region has 11 residues. CDR1 and CDR2 from the germline V gene are SGHDT and YYEEEE. V was pared by 0 bases and J by 7 bases, with 4 bases between.

There are a few counts of this clone. The chain carries TRBV27 and TRBJ2-2, with a possible D match to TRBD1 (5 bases). The CDR3 contains 16 residues. V shed 6 bases and J shed 1 base, with 15 bases lying between them. Germline V gives CDR1 MNHEY, CDR2 SMNVEV (reference sequence). CDR3 loop: CASRLDTGLNTGELFF. The CDR3 nucleotides read TGTGCCAGCAGATTGGATACAGGTCTGAACACCGGGGAGCTGTTTTTT.

This clone was observed a few times. The chain links TRBV3-1 (or the pseudogene TRBV3-2) to TRBJ2-1; D may be TRBD1 or TRBD2 (5 bases each). CDR3 length: 17 residues. With 0 bases removed from V and 0 bases from J, the gap between germline ends came to 12 bases. CDR1 and CDR2 from the germline V gene are LGHDT and YNNKEL (reference sequence). The CDR3 nucleotides are TGTGCCAGCAGCCAAGATGGTGGGGGACCCTCCTACAATGAGCAGTTCTTC. Protein sequence: CASSQDGGGPSYNEQFF.

The chain joins TRBV7-9 to TRBJ1-4; a possible D gene is TRBD1 (5 bases). Germline CDR1 reads SEHNR; CDR2 reads FQNEAQ (reference sequence). The V end lost 4 bases, the J end lost 2 bases, and 8 bases lay between the germline ends. The CDR3 totals 14 residues. The CDR3 region has the DNA TGTGCCAGCAGCTCTCGACAGACTAATGAAAAACTGTTTTTT. Encoded protein: CASSSRQTNEKLFF. The full variable domain, with the rest looked up from reference TRBV7-9 and TRBJ1-4, is DTGVSQNPRHKITKRGQNVTFRCDPISEHNRLYWYRQTLGQGPEFLTYFQNEAQLEKSRLLSDRFSAERPKGSFSTLEIQRTEQGDSAMYLCASSSRQTNEKLFFGSGTQLSVL.

This clone was seen a few times. V and J are TRBV18 and TRBJ1-2; weak D call: TRBD1 (6 bases). The CDR3 is 13 amino acids. Trimming took 8 bases from V and 2 from J, leaving 12 bases between them. CDR1 and CDR2 (germline): KGHSH, LQKENI. The CDR3 loop reads CASTFQGNYGYTF. CDR3 nucleotide sequence: TGTGCCAGCACCTTTCAGGGGAACTATGGCTACACCTTC.

The DNA of the CDR3 is TGTGCCAGCAGCTTGGTCAGTAATGAAAAACTGTTTTTT. It encodes CASSLVSNEKLFF. The V gene is TRBV5-6, the J gene TRBJ1-4; D gene unclear. The germline V and J ends were trimmed by 0 bases and 4 bases, with 4 bases remaining between them. Germline values: CDR1 SGHDT, CDR2 YYEEEE. The CDR3 consists of 13 residues.

J is TRBJ2-1 and V is TRBV5-1, with 10 bases lining up with TRBD2. Unmatched junction bases numbered 12, after V lost 0 bases and J lost 12 bases. Per the germline V gene, CDR1 is SGHRS and CDR2 is YFSETQ. CDR3 length: 16 residues. CDR3 DNA sequence: TGCGCCAGCAGCTTGGGGCTCACTAGCGGGAAAGAGGGGCAGTTCTTC. Its translation: CASSLGLTSGKEGQFF.

The chain uses TRBV4-2 and TRBJ2-1, with TRBD1 as a possible D gene (8 bases). CDR3 length: 16 amino acids. CDR1 and CDR2 (germline): LGHNA, YNFKEQ. V lost 4 bases and J 3 bases, leaving 16 bases between the germline ends. CDR3 amino acids: CASSLLQGEGYNEQFF. DNA for the CDR3: TGTGCCAGCAGCCTCCTACAGGGGGAGGGCTACAATGAGCAGTTCTTC.

The chain combines TRBV12-5 with TRBJ1-5; D remains unclear. The ends were cut back, 6 bases at V and 4 bases at J, with 13 bases in the middle. Germline CDR1 LGHNT, CDR2 FRNRAP. This CDR3 has 14 residues. The CDR3: CASGRFGLNQPQHF. The CDR3 coding sequence is TGTGCTAGTGGCCGCTTCGGATTGAATCAGCCCCAGCATTTT. The complete variable domain, with remaining parts taken from reference TRBV12-5 and TRBJ1-5, reads DARVTQTPRHKVTEMGQEVTMRCQPILGHNTVFWYRQTMMQGLELLAYFRNRAPLDDSGMPKDRFSAEMPDATLATLKIQPSEPRDSAVYFCASGRFGLNQPQHFGDGTRLSIL.

The V and J genes are TRBV6-5 and TRBJ2-5; D tentatively fits TRBD1 or TRBD2 (5 bases each). Germline loops: CDR1 MNHEY, CDR2 SVGAGI. CDR3 length: 11 amino acids. The V and J ends lost 2 bases and 9 bases respectively, with 7 bases between them. CDR3 amino acids: CASSYGTAQYF. CDR3 nucleotide sequence: TGTGCCAGCAGTTACGGGACCGCCCAGTACTTC.

This chain uses TRBV5-1 with TRBJ1-1; D ambiguous. V gave up 5 bases and J gave up 0 bases, with 11 bases separating them. The CDR3 sequence is 14 residues long. Germline loops: CDR1 SGHRS, CDR2 YFSETQ. CDR3 sequence reads: CASRGAGMNTEAFF. The CDR3 bases are TGCGCCAGCAGAGGAGCGGGGATGAACACTGAAGCTTTCTTT.

Of note for this clone: In the same sample, other DNA sequences code for this CDR3. This chain connects TRBV6-5 to TRBJ1-1, with D perhaps matching TRBD1 (6 bases). V shed 3 bases and J shed 6 bases, with 11 bases lying between them. This CDR3 region has 13 residues. CDR1 and CDR2 from the germline V gene are MNHEY and SVGAGI. The CDR3, as DNA: TGTGCCAGCAGTTATCTACAGGGACCTGAAGCTTTCTTT. It specifies CASSYLQGPEAFF.

The chain combines TRBV28 with TRBJ2-1, with D possibly matching TRBD2 (6 bases). V lost 3 bases, J lost 6 bases, and 15 bases lay in between. The CDR3 has 15 amino acids. Looked up from germline, CDR1 is MDHEN and CDR2 is SYDVKM. CDR3 loop: CASSFLGGQFNEQFF. The CDR3 bases are TGTGCCAGCAGTTTCCTGGGGGGTCAATTCAATGAGCAGTTCTTC.

V gene TRBV18 combines with J gene TRBJ2-1; D is unclear. Trimming took off 2 bases at V and 6 bases at J, with 11 bases between the two ends. Germline CDR1 is KGHSH and CDR2 is LQKENI. This CDR3 has 14 amino acids. The CDR3 bases are TGTGCCAGCTCACCAGCCGACCGTCTCAATGAGCAGTTCTTC. Protein: CASSPADRLNEQFF.

This sequence joins TRBV9 and TRBJ2-1, with D possibly TRBD1 on 6 matching bases. Germline V gene lookup returns CDR1 SGDLS and CDR2 YYNGEE. V dropped 0 bases and J dropped 2 bases, with 9 bases sitting between them. CDR3 length: 15 amino acids. CDR3 sequence (DNA): TGTGCCAGCAGCGTAGTGGCAGGGGCCTACAATGAGCAGTTCTTC. Amino acids: CASSVVAGAYNEQFF.

This clone was counted a few times. V gene TRBV27 combines with J gene TRBJ1-5; D perhaps matches TRBD1 (5 bases). Trimming removed 6 bases from V and 1 base from J, with 13 bases in between. Per germline, CDR1 MNHEY and CDR2 SMNVEV (reference sequence). The CDR3 runs 15 residues. This chain's CDR3 is CASSDAGGSNQPQHF. The CDR3 region has the DNA TGTGCCAGCAGCGACGCGGGGGGGAGCAATCAGCCCCAGCATTTT.

The genes are TRBV27 and TRBJ2-7; a weak D match, TRBD1 (5 bases). V was pared by 9 bases and J by 3 bases, with 15 bases between. Germline V CDR1 and CDR2: MNHEY, SMNVEV (reference sequence). This CDR3 is 13 amino acids long. The CDR3 protein is CASGAARYYEQYF. CDR3 nucleotide sequence: TGTGCCAGTGGGGCAGCGAGATACTACGAGCAGTACTTC.

J is TRBJ2-1 and V is TRBV21-1; the table's D gene call, TRBD2, was not cross checked with the DNA. TRBV21-1 represents a pseudogene. CDR3 size: 14 residues. For the CDR3, the DNA is TGTGCCAGCAGCTCGAGCCTCTTTTTCCGGGAGCAGTTCTTC. It translates to CASSSSLFFREQFF.

The rearrangement links TRBV10-3 to TRBJ1-1, with D maybe TRBD1 (5 bases). CDR1 and CDR2 from the germline V gene are ENHRY and SYGVKD. V was clipped by 8 bases and J by 3 bases, with 16 bases between them. The CDR3 is 14 residues long. The DNA of the CDR3 is TGTGCCATCCGCCAGGACCGAGGGGACACTGAAGCTTTCTTT. This encodes CAIRQDRGDTEAFF.